A selection of T cell receptor beta chains follows, all from one sample in a study of cytomegalovirus exposure and HLA in healthy donors. Libraries were prepared by immunoSEQ multiplex PCR; TCRdb keeps only in-frame clonotypes and omits some of them. The sample includes approximately 170,000 clones, roughly 77% of them seen just once. The sequencing input was PBMCs. These receptors all come from a man between 25 and 39 years old in good health and CMV-seropositive. Each CDR3 is given with its conserved first and last residue. A D gene is named only where the DNA matches it firmly. Clone size is shown for a subset of rows, as once, few, many or a class of expanded clone.

v_call	clone_size	j_call	d_call	cdr3_aa	cdr3_nt
TRBV19	once	TRBJ2-7	.	CASSPAIGSSYEQYF	TGTGCCAGTAGCCCGGCTATAGGGAGCTCCTACGAGCAGTACTTC
TRBV5-1	once	TRBJ1-1	.	CASSLAQTPNTEAFF	TGCGCCAGCAGCTTGGCCCAGACACCGAACACTGAAGCTTTCTTT
TRBV9	.	TRBJ2-7	.	CASSVAGVGDEQYF	TGTGCCAGCAGCGTAGCGGGAGTGGGGGACGAGCAGTACTTC
TRBV4-3	.	TRBJ1-1	TRBD1	CASSQGTGAGLGTEAFF	TGCGCCAGCAGCCAAGGGACAGGGGCTGGTTTGGGCACTGAAGCTTTCTTT
TRBV11-2	.	TRBJ2-4	TRBD1	CASSMTGSKNIQYF	TGTGCCAGCAGCATGACAGGGTCTAAAAACATTCAGTACTTC
TRBV7-2	.	TRBJ2-5	TRBD2	CASSLQGSGGSQETQYF	TGTGCCAGCAGCTTACAGGGTAGCGGGGGGTCTCAAGAGACCCAGTACTTC
TRBV5-1	.	TRBJ2-7	TRBD1	CASSGTGTAYEQYF	TGCGCCAGCAGCGGGACAGGGACTGCCTACGAGCAGTACTTC
TRBV6-5	.	TRBJ2-7	TRBD2	CASSRTSPSYEQYF	TGTGCCAGCAGTAGGACTAGCCCCTCCTACGAGCAGTACTTC
TRBV6-5	.	TRBJ2-7	TRBD1	CASSGTDYEQYF	TGTGCCAGCAGTGGGACAGACTACGAGCAGTACTTC
TRBV4-2	.	TRBJ2-3	TRBD2	CASSQEGTSGRAQDTQYF	TGTGCCAGCAGCCAAGAAGGGACTAGCGGGAGGGCACAGGATACGCAGTATTTT
TRBV10-1	.	TRBJ2-7	.	CASRPPGDSLGSYEQYF	TGCGCCAGCAGACCCCCGGGTGACAGCTTAGGGTCCTACGAGCAGTACTTC
TRBV7-6	.	TRBJ1-1	TRBD1	CASSLGTDIEAFF	TGTGCCAGCAGCTTGGGGACAGACATTGAAGCTTTCTTT
TRBV6-5	.	TRBJ1-2	TRBD1	CASSPTGNGYTF	TGTGCCAGCAGTCCGACAGGGAACGGCTACACCTTC
TRBV12-2	.	TRBJ2-5	.	CASRLPCTSTVETQYF	TGTGCAAGTCGCTTACCTTGCACTAGTACGGTGGAGACCCAGTACTTC
TRBV7-2	.	TRBJ2-7	TRBD1	CASSLEGTGSYEQYF	TGTGCCAGCAGCTTAGAGGGGACAGGATCCTACGAGCAGTACTTC
TRBV7-2	.	TRBJ2-7	TRBD1	CASSLFGTGGYEQYF	TGTGCCAGCAGCTTATTCGGGACAGGGGGCTACGAGCAGTACTTC
TRBV11-2	.	TRBJ2-1	TRBD2	CASSHSGRAGNEQFF	TGTGCCAGCAGCCATAGCGGGAGGGCCGGCAATGAGCAGTTCTTC
TRBV5-4	.	TRBJ2-2	.	CASSFAGATGELFF	TGTGCCAGCAGCTTTGCGGGGGCCACCGGGGAGCTGTTTTTT
TRBV11-3	.	TRBJ2-2	TRBD1	CASSFSRQGSTGELFF	TGTGCCAGCAGCTTTTCTCGACAGGGTAGCACCGGGGAGCTGTTTTTT
TRBV2	.	TRBJ2-4	TRBD1	CASSGEPGQARLYF	TGTGCCAGCAGTGGGGAGCCGGGACAGGCCCGCTTATACTTC
TRBV30	.	TRBJ2-1	TRBD2	CAWSALAGGWNEQFF	TGTGCCTGGTCCGCCCTAGCGGGGGGGTGGAATGAGCAGTTCTTC
TRBV10-2	few	TRBJ2-7	.	CASSAGIGYEQYF	TGCGCCAGCAGTGCCGGGATCGGCTACGAGCAGTACTTC
TRBV29-1	.	TRBJ2-7	TRBD1	CSAYIRQGGYEQYF	TGCAGCGCCTACATTCGACAGGGGGGTTACGAGCAGTACTTC
TRBV4-1	.	TRBJ2-7	TRBD1	CASSLFGQASYEQYF	TGCGCCAGCAGCCTCTTCGGACAGGCGAGCTACGAGCAGTACTTC
TRBV5-6	.	TRBJ2-5	.	CASSWWVAETQYF	TGTGCCAGCAGCTGGTGGGTAGCGGAGACCCAGTACTTC
TRBV7-9	.	TRBJ1-5	.	CASSLRGSNQPQHF	TGTGCCAGCAGCCTACGAGGGAGCAATCAGCCCCAGCATTTT
TRBV6-6	.	TRBJ2-7	TRBD2	CASSDTSGNYYEQYF	TGTGCCAGCAGTGATACTAGCGGTAACTACTACGAGCAGTACTTC
TRBV18	.	TRBJ2-5	.	CASSPGTGGQETQYF	TGTGCCAGCTCACCGGGGACTGGGGGCCAAGAGACCCAGTACTTC
TRBV5-4	.	TRBJ1-1	TRBD1	CASSPGGQTEAFF	TGTGCCAGCAGCCCAGGGGGGCAGACTGAAGCTTTCTTT
TRBV29-1	few	TRBJ2-7	TRBD1	CSVVQGAYEQYF	TGCAGCGTTGTCCAGGGGGCTTACGAGCAGTACTTC
TRBV7-9	.	TRBJ2-7	.	CASSLAGYSDEQYF	TGTGCCAGCAGCCTCGCGGGGTATAGTGACGAGCAGTACTTC
TRBV7-2	.	TRBJ2-1	.	CASTERGGPYNEQFF	TGTGCCAGCACCGAAAGGGGCGGACCCTACAATGAGCAGTTCTTC
TRBV7-8	.	TRBJ2-5	.	CASSLGGPETQYF	TGTGCCAGCAGCTTAGGAGGTCCAGAGACCCAGTACTTC
TRBV5-5	once	TRBJ1-6	.	CASSSGIGNSPLHF	TGTGCCAGCAGCTCCGGGATCGGAAATTCACCCCTCCACTTT
TRBV4-3	once	TRBJ1-5	.	CASSPNVGARNQPQHF	TGCGCCAGCAGCCCCAATGTGGGGGCGCGCAATCAGCCCCAGCATTTT
TRBV7-2	.	TRBJ2-7	TRBD1	CASSLVGQGSEQYF	TGTGCCAGCAGCTTAGTGGGACAGGGCAGCGAGCAGTACTTC
TRBV29-1	.	TRBJ2-7	TRBD1	CSVREQGAHEQYF	TGCAGCGTTAGGGAACAGGGGGCCCACGAGCAGTACTTC
TRBV6-5	.	TRBJ1-2	TRBD1	CASSFRTGVTGYTF	TGTGCCAGCAGTTTCCGGACAGGGGTAACTGGCTACACCTTC
TRBV4-3	.	TRBJ2-7	TRBD1	CASSHPGQGIYEQYF	TGCGCCAGCAGCCATCCGGGACAGGGGATTTACGAGCAGTACTTC
TRBV4-3	.	TRBJ2-6	TRBD1	CASSQELRGWANVLTF	TGCGCCAGCAGCCAAGAACTCAGGGGGTGGGCCAACGTCCTGACTTTC
TRBV11-2	once	TRBJ2-5	.	CASSLAGTSGTQYF	TGTGCCAGCAGCTTAGCCGGGACAAGTGGGACCCAGTACTTC
TRBV19	.	TRBJ2-7	.	CASSRQKGASYEQYF	TGTGCCAGTAGTAGACAGAAAGGGGCCTCCTACGAGCAGTACTTC
TRBV5-1	.	TRBJ1-2	TRBD1	CASSSGTGGARRGYTF	TGCGCCAGCAGCTCGGGGACAGGGGGCGCGAGACGTGGCTACACCTTC
TRBV7-2	few	TRBJ2-7	TRBD1	CASTPRQGPSYEQYF	TGTGCCAGCACCCCGCGACAGGGACCATCCTACGAGCAGTACTTC
TRBV7-3	.	TRBJ1-1	TRBD1	CASSLTGTGGPNTEAFF	TGTGCCAGCAGCTTAACTGGGACAGGGGGTCCGAACACTGAAGCTTTCTTT
TRBV6-6	.	TRBJ2-7	TRBD1	CASSNLLGQGLGEQYF	TGTGCCAGCAGCAACCTCTTAGGACAGGGATTGGGAGAGCAGTACTTC
TRBV7-6	.	TRBJ2-1	TRBD1	CASSTRDSEQFF	TGTGCCAGCAGCACCCGGGACAGCGAGCAGTTCTTC
TRBV6-5	.	TRBJ1-5	TRBD1	CASMTGLGNQPQHF	TGTGCCAGCATGACAGGGTTGGGCAATCAGCCCCAGCATTTT
TRBV19	few	TRBJ2-5	.	CASSPSGRRETQYF	TGTGCCAGTAGTCCGTCGGGAAGGCGTGAGACCCAGTACTTC
TRBV2	.	TRBJ2-1	.	CASSLASGSYNEQFF	TGTGCCAGCAGTCTCGCGAGCGGCTCCTACAATGAGCAGTTCTTC
TRBV5-1	.	TRBJ2-3	TRBD1	CASRVGQGTDTQYF	TGCGCCAGCAGGGTGGGACAGGGCACAGATACGCAGTATTTT
TRBV7-2	few	TRBJ2-7	.	CASKMGQGYEQYF	TGTGCCAGCAAAATGGGGCAGGGTTACGAGCAGTACTTC
TRBV28	.	TRBJ2-5	TRBD1	CASSPYARTGTGETQYF	TGTGCCAGCAGTCCCTATGCCCGGACAGGGACAGGGGAGACCCAGTACTTC
TRBV5-1	few	TRBJ1-6	TRBD1	CASSQRQGRSNSPLHF	TGCGCCAGCAGCCAACGACAGGGACGCTCTAATTCACCCCTCCACTTT
TRBV4-2	few	TRBJ2-7	TRBD1	CASSQRGTALMTSYEQYF	TGTGCCAGCAGCCAAAGAGGGACAGCCTTAATGACCTCCTACGAGCAGTACTTC
TRBV4-1	.	TRBJ2-1	.	CASSQDISSYNEQFF	TGCGCCAGCAGCCAAGATATCAGCTCCTACAATGAGCAGTTCTTC
TRBV5-4	.	TRBJ2-3	TRBD1	CASSPDRLRSTQYF	TGTGCCAGCAGCCCGGACAGGTTAAGAAGTACGCAGTATTTT
TRBV2	.	TRBJ2-1	TRBD2	CASSEPGTSGGKEQFF	TGTGCCAGCAGTGAACCAGGGACTAGCGGGGGGAAAGAGCAGTTCTTC